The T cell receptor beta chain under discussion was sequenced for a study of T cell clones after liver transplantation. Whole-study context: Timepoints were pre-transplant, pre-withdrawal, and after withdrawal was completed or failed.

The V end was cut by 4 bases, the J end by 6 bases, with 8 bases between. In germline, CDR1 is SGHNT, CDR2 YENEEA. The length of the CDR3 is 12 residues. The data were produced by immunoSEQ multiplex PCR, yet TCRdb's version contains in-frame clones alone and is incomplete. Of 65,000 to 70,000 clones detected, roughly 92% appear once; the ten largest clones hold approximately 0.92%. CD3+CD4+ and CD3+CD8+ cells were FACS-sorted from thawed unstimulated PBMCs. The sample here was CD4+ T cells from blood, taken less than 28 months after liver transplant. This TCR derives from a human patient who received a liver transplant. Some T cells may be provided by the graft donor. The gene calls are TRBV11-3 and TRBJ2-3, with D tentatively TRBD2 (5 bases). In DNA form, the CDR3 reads TGTGCCAGCAGCTCAACGGGGGATACGCAGTATTTT. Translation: CASSSTGDTQYF.